The rows below give T cell receptor beta chains drawn from one sample of a study of beta chain features in type 1 diabetes. Assay: immunoSEQ multiplex PCR; the TCRdb copy retains only in-frame clones and omits some. In the table there are just over 450,000 clones, over 25% of which are singletons. The specimen sequenced was naive CD4+ T cells from blood. The receptors come from a man aged 18 to 35 in good health. The CDR3 runs from the conserved cysteine through the conserved F or W. The order of the fields is V gene, CDR3 length, J gene, clone size, D gene, CDR3 DNA, CDR3 protein. The D gene is left open where the match is weak. A row's size may be missing; if present it is once, few, many or a size class.

>TRBV6-5|14|TRBJ2-7|NA|NA
TGTGCCTCCCAGCACCCAGGGGTAGCCTACGAGCAGTACTTC
CASQHPGVAYEQYF
>TRBV14|16|TRBJ2-1|NA|NA
TGTGCCAGCAGCCAATTTAAATCGGGGCTCTACAATGAGCAGTTCTTC
CASSQFKSGLYNEQFF
>TRBV5-1|17|TRBJ2-3|NA|NA
TGCGCCAGCAGCTTAAGCCCAGACAGGCGGGGGACAGATACGCAGTATTTT
CASSLSPDRRGTDTQYF
>TRBV4-3|12|TRBJ2-7|NA|NA
TGCGCCAGCAGCCACCCGGTTTACGAGCAGTACTTC
CASSHPVYEQYF
>TRBV4-1|15|TRBJ2-1|few|TRBD2
TGCGCCAGCAGCCAAGTCACTAGCGCCAGGACTGAGCAGTTCTTC
CASSQVTSARTEQFF
>TRBV5-4|14|TRBJ2-3|few|TRBD1
TGTGCCAGCAGCTCTCAGACAGGGGCAGATACGCAGTATTTT
CASSSQTGADTQYF
>TRBV27|16|TRBJ2-1|NA|TRBD2
TGTGCCAGCAGTTTCCAGCGGGGCAGCTCCTACAATGAGCAGTTCTTC
CASSFQRGSSYNEQFF
>TRBV21-1|14|TRBJ2-7|few|NA
TGTGCCAGCAGCAAAGTGGACAGTCCCTACGAGCAGTACTTC
CASSKVDSPYEQYF
>TRBV5-4|14|TRBJ2-7|NA|TRBD1
TGTGCCAGCAGCGAACAGGGGGCGAGCTACGAGCAGTACTTC
CASSEQGASYEQYF
>TRBV10-3|12|TRBJ2-5|NA|TRBD1
TGTGCCATCAGCGACAGGGAAGAGACCCAGTACTTC
CAISDREETQYF
>TRBV14|15|TRBJ1-2|few|NA
TGTGCCAGCAGCCAAGAGTGGGGCAGCTCCTATGGCTACACCTTC
CASSQEWGSSYGYTF
>TRBV30|14|TRBJ2-7|few|TRBD2
TGTGCCTGCCTGAAGGGTAGCGGGATAGGGGAGCAGTACTTC
CACLKGSGIGEQYF
>TRBV6-1|14|TRBJ1-4|NA|NA
TGTGCCAGCAGCGCTACAGGGTCAAATGAAAAACTGTTTTTT
CASSATGSNEKLFF
>TRBV4-1|12|TRBJ1-1|once|NA
TGCGCCAGCAGCCAAGATGCCAAAAGGGCTTTCTTT
CASSQDAKRAFF
>TRBV4-2|16|TRBJ2-1|once|TRBD2
TGTGCCAGCAGCCCCCTACTAGCGGGAGGGGAGAATGAGCAGTTCTTC
CASSPLLAGGENEQFF
>TRBV29-1|13|TRBJ1-5|NA|NA
TGCAGCGTTGGGGCAGCGCCCAATCAGCCCCAGCATTTT
CSVGAAPNQPQHF
>TRBV2|16|TRBJ2-5|few|NA
TGTGCCAGCAGTGAAGGCATGGCGGGAATCGGAGAGACCCAGTACTTC
CASSEGMAGIGETQYF
>TRBV6-5|15|TRBJ2-1|few|TRBD2
TGTGCCAGCAGTTACGGCGGGAGCCCTTGGAATGAGCAGTTCTTC
CASSYGGSPWNEQFF
>TRBV4-3|17|TRBJ1-2|few|TRBD1
TGCGCCAGCAGCCAGGCCCGGACAGGCCACGGGAACTATGGCTACACCTTC
CASSQARTGHGNYGYTF
>TRBV9|14|TRBJ1-1|NA|TRBD1
TGTGCCAGCAGCCCTGGGACAGCGAACACTGAAGCTTTCTTT
CASSPGTANTEAFF
>TRBV7-9|16|TRBJ2-1|NA|NA
TGTGCCAGCAGCTTAGTAGGGTGGACTCTCTACAATGAGCAGTTCTTC
CASSLVGWTLYNEQFF
>TRBV5-1|14|TRBJ1-4|NA|TRBD1
TGCGCCAGCGCCCCCGGGACAGGAACTGAAAAACTGTTTTTT
CASAPGTGTEKLFF
>TRBV7-9|16|TRBJ2-1|NA|TRBD2
TGTGCCAGCAGCTTAGCGCGGGCTAGCGGCCATCATGAGCAGTTCTTC
CASSLARASGHHEQFF
>TRBV29-1|13|TRBJ1-1|few|NA
TGCAGCGGGGACGAACAGGGGAACACTGAAGCTTTCTTT
CSGDEQGNTEAFF
>TRBV14|11|TRBJ2-1|few|NA
TGTGCCAGCAGTCCAAACAATGAGCAGTTCTTC
CASSPNNEQFF
>TRBV7-9|14|TRBJ2-2|NA|NA
TGTGCCAGCAGCGCAGGCCGGAACACCGGGGAGCTGTTTTTT
CASSAGRNTGELFF
>TRBV7-9|16|TRBJ2-5|few|TRBD1
TGTGCCAGCAGCCTAGGACAGGGTATTCTTCAGGAGACCCAGTACTTC
CASSLGQGILQETQYF
>TRBV7-9|16|TRBJ2-5|NA|NA
TGTGCCAGCAGCTCCCCTCCCGGGTACACAGGGGAGACCCAGTACTTC
CASSSPPGYTGETQYF
>TRBV2|12|TRBJ2-3|few|NA
TGTGCCAGCAGTGAGAACACAGATACGCAGTATTTT
CASSENTDTQYF
>TRBV18|12|TRBJ2-5|few|NA
TGTGCCAGCTCACAGTACCAAGAGACCCAGTACTTC
CASSQYQETQYF
>TRBV4-1|14|TRBJ1-5|NA|NA
TGCGCCAGCAGCCAAGAAGGACACAATCAGCCCCAGCATTTT
CASSQEGHNQPQHF
>TRBV2|15|TRBJ2-3|few|NA
TGTGCCAGTCACTCCGACCCACCTCGTCGGGATACGCAGTATTTT
CASHSDPPRRDTQYF
>TRBV14|12|TRBJ2-1|NA|NA
TGTGCCAGCAGCCCGGGGGGCGCTAGAGCGTTCTTC
CASSPGGARAFF
>TRBV14|17|TRBJ2-4|few|TRBD1
TGTGCCAGCAGCCAAGGTCCCCTGGACAGGGCGTTAAACATTCAGTACTTC
CASSQGPLDRALNIQYF
>TRBV5-1|15|TRBJ2-5|NA|NA
TGCGCCAGCAGCTTGTTAGATGGGGATCAAGAGACCCAGTACTTC
CASSLLDGDQETQYF
>TRBV9|13|TRBJ2-5|few|TRBD2
TGTGCCAGCAGCGTAGGCGGGGGAGAGACCCAGTACTTC
CASSVGGGETQYF
>TRBV5-1|13|TRBJ2-5|NA|NA
TGCGCCAGCAGCTCCATAGCGGAAGAGACCCAGTACTTC
CASSSIAEETQYF